This record looks at one TCR beta chain sequence and its context. Its specificity is unknown. The sample belongs to a study of cytomegalovirus exposure and HLA in healthy donors. Trimming pared 5 bases from V and 4 bases from J, leaving 11 bases between. The germline V gene encodes CDR1 LNHDA and CDR2 SQIVND (reference sequence). The CDR3 contains 13 residues. Amplification used 60 Vbeta primers and 13 Jbeta primers. Method: immunoSEQ multiplex PCR; TCRdb's copy keeps in-frame clones and lacks some. Of approximately 70,000 clones listed, around 80% are singletons. Findings of the study overall: The study put 150 or so TCR beta chains on its list as cytomegalovirus-associated.

This TCR was sampled from a man aged 50 to 60 in good health and CMV-seronegative. Sequencing was performed on PBMCs. This chain links TRBV19 with TRBJ1-1, with D unclear. CDR3 region: CASSAVVITEAFF. CDR3 bases: TGTGCCAGTAGTGCGGTCGTGATCACTGAAGCTTTCTTT.